This TCR beta chain was recorded in a study of OX40 agonist ivuxolimab in advanced cancers. About the full investigation: Ivuxolimab was a fully human IgG2 agonistic monoclonal antibody targeting the costimulatory receptor OX40 (CD134). Intravenous ivuxolimab was administered to patients every 2 weeks at six dose levels: 0.01, 0.1, 0.3, 1.5, 3 and 10 mg/kg. Among the 52 dose-escalation patients, around 19 had hepatocellular carcinoma, roughly 15 melanoma, 9 renal cell carcinoma and 9 head and neck cancer. The dose-escalation cohort was roughly 83% male with a mean age of about 54 years, ranging from roughly 23 to 85. Prior anti-PD-1, anti-PD-L1 or anti-CTLA-4 therapy was permitted, and less than 45% of dose-escalation patients had received checkpoint inhibitors. Three dose-escalation patients achieved partial responses, one with hepatocellular carcinoma and two with cutaneous melanoma. The point of sequencing TCRbeta in the periphery was to test whether ivuxolimab changed TCR sequence diversity and drove clonal T-cell expansion. The paper reports the monotherapy dose-escalation portion (N = 52 patients) of the phase I ivuxolimab trial.

The trial excluded patients who had a history of autoimmune disease or were on systemic immunosuppression. Peripheral blood for TCR sequencing was drawn from every dose cohort at baseline, at cycle 4 day 1 and at cycle 7 day 1. The samples were drawn from a first-in-human, open-label, multicenter phase I dose-escalation trial of ivuxolimab. Adults with locally advanced or metastatic head and neck squamous cell, hepatocellular, melanoma or renal cell carcinoma were enrolled in the trial. CD4+ and CD8+ T cells were sorted separately from peripheral blood before TCR sequencing. On the study overall, not on this receptor specifically: Low levels of normalized T-cell clonal expansion were also seen in some nonresponding patients. Which antigens the clonally expanded peripheral T cells were specific for was not determined. After ivuxolimab, expanded clones were on average more numerous among CD8+ T cells than among CD4+ T cells. In the 0.1-3.0 mg/kg groups, partial responders were among the patients with the lowest normalized peripheral clonal expansion, particularly in CD8+ T cells. Clonal expansion of both CD4+ and CD8+ blood T cells was observed from baseline to week 6 at doses 0.1 to 3.0 mg/kg.

The junction carries 7 bases between V and J, which are trimmed by 0 bases and 1 base respectively. CDR1 and CDR2 are read off the germline V gene as SGHTA and FQGNSA. The CDR3, from cysteine to phenylalanine, totals 16 residues. The retained sequence is limited to the CDR3, 48 bases, with the frame set at the first base. About this clone itself: Its target antigen remains unknown. No much larger clone is present one base from it, and per-base qualities are unavailable.

For sequencing of the TCRbeta CDR3 region, genomic DNA was extracted from the sorted cells. The immunoSEQ Assay was used to sequence the TCRbeta CDR3 regions. Imported from immuneACCESS, the table was reduced by TCRdb to in-frame sequences with V and J called. These copies leave out some clones; in studies compared against another copy, an unresolved V gene accounts for under half, and the cause of the remainder is not known. The sample table holds roughly 80,000 clones, of which around 90% were seen once. The top ten clonotypes cover over 0.25% of the sample. Source: CD4+ or CD8+ T cells sorted from blood, taken in a trial of the OX40 agonist ivuxolimab. The chain links TRBV7-2 with TRBJ2-6, with TRBD1 as a weak D call on 6 bases. The sequence came from an adult with an advanced solid tumor such as melanoma, head and neck, liver or kidney cancer. The bases read TGTGCCAGCAGCTTAGCGGACAGTTCTGGGGCCAACGTCCTGACTTTC. This sequence encodes CASSLADSSGANVLTF.